Detailed here is one T cell receptor (beta chain). The data are from a study of T cell changes during pregnancy in multiple sclerosis. Clones were sequenced by immunoSEQ multiplex PCR, and TCRdb holds only the in-frame ones, with some missing. The sample has around 97,000 clones, about 90% seen once. Deletions cut 1 base from V and 7 bases from J, with 20 bases between. CDR3 length: 16 amino acids. Germline V CDR1 and CDR2: SGHAT, FQNNGV. This chain connects TRBV11-2 to TRBJ2-7, with D perhaps matching TRBD2 (6 bases). Sequencing was performed on peripheral blood, taken after pregnancy. The TCR sequence derives from a female donor with multiple sclerosis, enrolled in a pregnancy study. CDR3 residues: CASSLGRDGSPGEQYF. The CDR3 nucleotides are TGTGCCAGCAGCTTAGGGAGGGACGGATCACCGGGGGAGCAGTACTTC.